What follows is one T cell receptor (beta chain) and its context. The CDR3 spans 13 residues. V shed 6 bases and J shed 1 base, with 9 bases lying between them. The V gene's germline CDR1 is SEHNR and CDR2 FQNEAQ (reference sequence). This record comes from a study of blood T cell repertoires in COVID-19. Study summary: Acute and convalescent COVID-19 specimens originated in the United States, Italy and Spain.

TCRdb keeps only in-frame clones here, not all; method: immunoSEQ multiplex PCR. The top ten hold around an eighth of the sample, which has 120,000 to 150,000 clones, roughly nine tenths seen once. The receptor was isolated from a man aged 18 to 30 with COVID-19, enrolled during active disease. This chain links TRBV7-9 with TRBJ1-1, with D perhaps matching TRBD1 (5 bases). Material: peripheral blood. CDR3 nucleotides: TGTGCCAGCAGGTCAGGGTCGAACACTGAAGCTTTCTTT. This translates into CASRSGSNTEAFF.